The subject of this entry is one T cell receptor (beta chain). The antigen it recognizes is unknown. Per-base quality was not reported, and no clone a single base away is much larger than it. This entry is derived from a study of OX40 agonist ivuxolimab in advanced cancers. As for the study more broadly: Ivuxolimab, which targeted the costimulatory receptor OX40 (CD134), was an agonistic, fully human IgG2 monoclonal antibody. Intravenous ivuxolimab was administered to patients every 2 weeks at six dose levels: 0.01, 0.1, 0.3, 1.5, 3 and 10 mg/kg. Among the approximately 50 dose-escalation patients, some 20 had hepatocellular carcinoma, approximately 15 melanoma, 9 renal cell carcinoma and 9 head and neck cancer. In the dose-escalation cohort, over 65% of patients were male, and the mean age was roughly 60 years, with a range of about 23 to 85. Patients were allowed to have had prior anti-PD-1, anti-PD-L1 or anti-CTLA-4 therapy, and around 37% of the dose-escalation patients had previously received checkpoint inhibitors. Partial responses occurred in three dose-escalation patients: two with cutaneous melanoma and one with hepatocellular carcinoma. The purpose of peripheral TCRbeta sequencing was to test whether ivuxolimab changed TCR sequence diversity and led to clonal T-cell expansion. The monotherapy dose-escalation portion (N ≈ 57 patients) of the phase I ivuxolimab trial is reported in the paper.

Results the study describes overall, beyond this receptor: The antigen specificity of the clonally expanded peripheral T cells was not determined. At doses of 0.1 to 3.0 mg/kg, clonal expansion of both CD4+ and CD8+ blood T cells was observed from baseline to week 6. In partial responders in the 0.1-3.0 mg/kg groups, normalized peripheral clonal expansion was found to be among the lowest, especially among CD8+ T cells. On average, CD8+ T cells showed more expanded clones than CD4+ T cells after ivuxolimab. Low levels of normalized T-cell clonal expansion were also seen in some patients who did not respond.

Patients with a history of autoimmune disease or receiving systemic immunosuppression were excluded from the trial. In every dose cohort, peripheral blood was drawn for TCR sequencing at baseline, cycle 4 day 1, and cycle 7 day 1. The samples were drawn from a first-in-human, open-label, multicenter phase I dose-escalation trial of ivuxolimab. Adults with locally advanced or metastatic head and neck squamous cell, hepatocellular, melanoma or renal cell carcinoma were enrolled in the trial. CD4+ and CD8+ T cells were sorted separately from peripheral blood before TCR sequencing. Genomic DNA was extracted from sorted cells for sequencing of the TCRbeta CDR3 region. The immunoSEQ Assay was used to sequence the TCRbeta CDR3 regions. TCRdb's version of the immuneACCESS table is confined to in-frame rearrangements and falls short of the full clone set. An unresolved V gene accounts for under half of the shortfall where checked; the remainder is of unknown origin. Counted in this sample were 9,500 to 15,000 clones; just under 90% of them appeared once. The ten largest clones represent roughly 49% of the sample.

CDR1 and CDR2 are drawn from the germline V gene: MGHRA, YSYEKL. V gives up 4 bases and J gives up 4 bases, and the segment between their germline ends measures 7 bases. The cysteine opens and the phenylalanine closes a CDR3 of 12 amino acids. Only CDR3 DNA is held: 36 bases, read in frame from base 1. The TCR originated in an adult with an advanced solid tumor such as melanoma, head and neck, liver or kidney cancer. The sequencing used CD4+ or CD8+ T cells sorted from blood, collected in a trial of the OX40 agonist ivuxolimab. The rearrangement combines TRBV4-1 with TRBJ2-5; the D gene lacks a confident call. The CDR3 sequence is CASSPNRETQYF. The DNA sequence reads TGCGCCAGCAGCCCGAACCGAGAGACCCAGTACTTC.